The entry that follows covers one T cell receptor beta chain sequence. Data came from immunoSEQ multiplex PCR; TCRdb stores just in-frame clones and leaves some out. The table records about 130,000 clones, about four fifths of them present only once. Germline trimming cut 4 bases from V and 5 bases from J; bases unmatched to any gene: 10. There are 15 residues in the CDR3. Germline V CDR1 and CDR2: SGHRS, YFSETQ. These data originate in a study of T cell responses to AZD1222 COVID-19 vaccine. This chain joins TRBV5-1 and TRBJ2-7, with 9 bases that match TRBD1. This TCR came from an adult in good health. The sample in question was peripheral blood, obtained on day 0 of AZD1222 vaccination. The CDR3 loop reads CASSTTGQGLHEQYF. CDR3 coding DNA: TGCGCCAGCAGCACAACGGGACAGGGTCTCCACGAGCAGTACTTC.